This TCR beta chain comes out of a study of blood T cells in healthy people across ages (dated by TCRdb to about 2015). Looking at the study overall: In model experiments, roughly one uniquely barcoded TCR beta cDNA molecule per two T cells was captured by template switching. To track age-related changes in TCR beta repertoire diversity, the study relied on deep sequencing normalized with unique cDNA molecular identifiers. The donors were divided into four age groups: young (average around 17 years), middle-aged (approximately 41), aged (about 60) and long-lived (around 80). To avoid experimental bias, donors of different ages were distributed randomly across sequencing lanes. Two additional independent replicas of 1 million unique cDNA reads from the same blood draw were analyzed for two donors (one aged 18 to 29 and one aged 80 or older).

V and J are truncated by 1 base and 0 bases respectively, leaving an intervening sequence of 7 bases. The CDR1 and CDR2 encoded by the germline V gene are SGHTA and FQGNSA. The CDR3 spans 15 residues, from the cysteine through the phenylalanine. Only the CDR3 part of the read is kept: 45 bases, read in frame from the first base. The paper as a whole reports these results and caveats: Estimates of total diversity from one million sequenced T cells were regarded as lower bounds and underestimates. A strong correlation was found between observed TCR beta diversity and the percentage of naive T cells measured by flow cytometry. Because profiling used bulk unsorted PBMCs, naive and antigen-experienced compartments could not be compared conclusively. As age increased, observed TCR beta diversity per million T cells dropped in a roughly linear way, and a significant reduction was already evident by age around 41. Because the CMV infection status of the donors was unknown, age-related changes in expanded clonotypes may potentially have been confounded. The long-lived group showed more naive CD4+ T cells, fewer expanded clones and increased TCR diversity than the aged group, suggesting age selection.

Library prep was done by 5' RACE. TCRdb lists the instrument as Illumina HiSeq 2500. A second PCR of roughly 7 to 11 cycles was run with a J-beta primer mix and a sample-barcoded 5' primer. A template-switch 5' adaptor carrying 12 random nucleotides introduced a unique molecular identifier onto each TCR beta cDNA molecule. Each sample yielded at least 3 million CDR3-containing paired-end reads. The Mint cDNA synthesis kit, primed by a TRBC-specific oligonucleotide, was used to synthesize first-strand cDNA from all RNA. Following uracil-DNA glycosylase treatment, all cDNA underwent a first 18-cycle PCR with the universal primers M1SS and BC2_uni_R. In the source study's methods: Each sample was normalized by randomly selecting 1 million high-quality reads, each carrying a distinct molecular identifier. Instead of being binned into consensus sequences, reads that shared molecular identifiers were thrown out. MiTCR, run with a Q25 quality threshold and the strictest error-elimination algorithm, handled CDR3 identification, clonotype clustering and error correction. A nonparametric unseen species model with Euler transformation was used to estimate a lower bound on total TCR beta diversity. The raw public data were reprocessed by TCRdb itself: fastp quality trimming at Q25, MiXCR clonotype calling, in-frame beta chains only. CDR3 protein sequences are deduplicated, and each keeps its most common genes and DNA. TCRdb's processing, not the study's, gives the V and J calls here. The sample table shows about 770,000 distinct CDR3 sequences, and approximately 44% are seen once. Together, the top ten hold roughly a fifth of the sample.

This clonotype appeared many times. The antigen this receptor binds is unknown. Base quality data are lacking; no much larger clone is found one base away. Donors were 39 systemically healthy Caucasian individuals from Russia aged roughly 6 to 100 years. Each donor gave ten milliliters of peripheral blood, collected into EDTA-treated Vacutainer tubes. Ficoll-Paque density-gradient centrifugation was used to isolate PBMCs, with at least 6.5 million per sample. Trizol reagent was used to extract total RNA from PBMCs, with at least 5 micrograms per sample. The percentages of naive CD45RAhigh/CD27high T cells were determined by flow cytometry on a PBMC aliquot from every donor.

This sequence originates from a man aged 55 to 70 in good health. The sequence is built from TRBV7-2 and TRBJ2-1; too little of a D gene remains to name it. Material: blood. The CDR3 protein: CASSLGRPSYNEQFF. The DNA reads as follows: TGTGCCAGCAGCTTAGGCCGCCCCTCCTACAATGAGCAGTTCTTC.